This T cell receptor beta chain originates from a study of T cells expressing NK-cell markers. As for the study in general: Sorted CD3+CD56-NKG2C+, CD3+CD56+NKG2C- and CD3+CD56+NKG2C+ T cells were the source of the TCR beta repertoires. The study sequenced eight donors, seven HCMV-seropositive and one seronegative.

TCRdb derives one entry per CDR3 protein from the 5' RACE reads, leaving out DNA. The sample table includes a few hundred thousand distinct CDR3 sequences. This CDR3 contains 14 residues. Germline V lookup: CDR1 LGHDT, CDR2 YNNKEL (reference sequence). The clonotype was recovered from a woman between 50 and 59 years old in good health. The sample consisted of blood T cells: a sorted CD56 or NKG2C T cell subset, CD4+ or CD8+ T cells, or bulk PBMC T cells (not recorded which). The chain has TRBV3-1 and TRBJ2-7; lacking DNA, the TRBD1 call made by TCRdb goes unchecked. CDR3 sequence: CASSQARTVYEQYF.